A single sample is the source of the 16 T cell receptor beta chains below, sequenced in a study of T cells in Graves' hyperthyroidism and ophthalmopathy. Using RNA transcripts as the source, TCR beta CDR3 regions were amplified. First-round RT-PCR with HTBI primers amplified the TCR CDR3 region. TCRdb independently ran MiXCR on the multiplex PCR reads; one entry per CDR3 protein. The sample records fewer than 450,000 distinct CDR3 sequences, over 11% being singletons. The sequencing sample was made of blood. Source of these receptors: a middle-aged man with Graves' ophthalmopathy.

This clonotype was recorded a few times. The chain is built from TRBV5-1 and TRBJ2-3, with TRBD2 identical over 13 bases. Unmatched junction bases numbered 3, after V lost 4 bases and J lost 4 bases. The CDR3 covers 15 residues. Per the germline V gene, CDR1 is SGHRS and CDR2 is YFSETQ. The CDR3 region is CASSLGTSGADTQYF. The CDR3 region has the DNA TGCGCCAGCAGCCTCGGGACTAGCGGGGCAGATACGCAGTATTTT.

This clonotype showed up many times. Relative to the germline gene, one junction end is altered; a read error may explain this. The rearrangement links TRBV30 to TRBJ2-7, with D uncertain. The CDR3 spans 15 residues. Looked up from germline, CDR1 is GTSNPN and CDR2 is SVGIG (reference sequence). The CDR3 bases are TGTACCTGGAGTGTACTCGACATTCCCCGAAGCGAGCAGTACTTC. Translated: CTWSVLDIPRSEQYF. The full variable domain, completed using reference TRBV30 and TRBJ2-7, is SQTIHQWPATLVQPVGSPLSLECTVEGTSNPNLYWYRQAAGRGLQLLFYSVGIGQISSEVPQNLSASRPQDRQFILSSKKLLLSDSGFYLCTWSVLDIPRSEQYFGPGTRLTVT.

V and J are TRBV5-1 and TRBJ2-5; D might be TRBD2 (5 bases). CDR1 is SGHRS and CDR2 is YFSETQ in the germline V gene. The CDR3 sequence is 12 residues long. V shed 4 bases and J shed 13 bases, with 17 bases lying between them. CDR3 sequence (DNA): TGCGCCAGCAGCATTTCGGGTGAAGAGGGGTACTTC. This gives the protein CASSISGEEGYF.

V usage is TRBV20-1 and J usage is TRBJ2-3; 10 bases map to TRBD2. The CDR3 runs to 15 residues. Trimming at V came to 6 bases and at J to 1 base, leaving 7 bases not matched to a gene. In germline, CDR1 is DFQATT, CDR2 SNEGSKA (reference sequence). CDR3 sequence (DNA): TGCAGTGCCGAGTGGACTAGCGGAGGCACAGATACGCAGTATTTT. It encodes CSAEWTSGGTDTQYF.

V usage is TRBV14 and J usage is TRBJ2-1, with 8 bases that match TRBD1. CDR1 and CDR2 from the germline V gene are SGHDN and FVKESK. V gave up 4 bases and J gave up 6 bases; unmatched junction bases: 8. This CDR3 is built from 15 residues. The CDR3 spells CASSPRTGSGNEQFF. DNA for the CDR3: TGTGCCAGCAGCCCCCGGACAGGGTCAGGCAATGAGCAGTTCTTC. Together with reference TRBV14 and TRBJ2-1, the CDR3 gives the full variable domain: EAGVTQFPSHSVIEKGQTVTLRCDPISGHDNLYWYRRVMGKEIKFLLHFVKESKQDESGMPNNRFLAERTGGTYSTLKVQPAELEDSGVYFCASSPRTGSGNEQFFGPGTRLTVL.

This chain links TRBV27 with TRBJ1-1, with TRBD1 matching 9 bases. V was pared by 9 bases and J by 5 bases, with 10 bases of the junction left unmatched. Germline values: CDR1 MNHEY, CDR2 SMNVEV (reference sequence). There are 14 residues in the CDR3. The CDR3 DNA reads as TGTGCCAGTCACTTACAGGGGGCGCAAACTGAAGCTTTCTTT. Encoded protein: CASHLQGAQTEAFF.

This clonotype was seen ten or more times. V is TRBV28 and J is TRBJ2-3, with TRBD2 matching over 13 bases. J gave up 4 bases and V 3 bases, and 13 bases lay outside the gene matches. The CDR3 totals 19 residues. Germline loops: CDR1 MDHEN, CDR2 SYDVKM. The CDR3 DNA is TGTGCCAGCAGTTTCCCCGCCGGACTAGCGGGAGTTCTCGCAGATACGCAGTATTTT. Protein product: CASSFPAGLAGVLADTQYF.

This clonotype was counted only a few times. The chain combines TRBV30 with TRBJ2-3; 8 bases are shared with TRBD1. The V segment lost 3 bases and the J segment 1 base; nucleotides outside the gene matches: 6. Germline V gene lookup returns CDR1 GTSNPN and CDR2 SVGIG (reference sequence). This CDR3 has 15 residues. The CDR3: CAWSRGLSGTDTQYF. The CDR3 nucleotides are TGTGCCTGGAGCAGGGGGCTCTCTGGCACAGATACGCAGTATTTT. Together with reference TRBV30 and TRBJ2-3, the CDR3 gives the full variable domain: SQTIHQWPATLVQPVGSPLSLECTVEGTSNPNLYWYRQAAGRGLQLLFYSVGIGQISSEVPQNLSASRPQDRQFILSSKKLLLSDSGFYLCAWSRGLSGTDTQYFGPGTRLTVL.

This clonotype has a handful of counts. This chain connects TRBV24-1 to TRBJ2-3; no clear D. V was shortened by 12 bases and J by 0 bases, with 9 bases between the two germline ends. The CDR3 covers 12 residues. Germline-derived CDR1 and CDR2 are KGHDR and SFDVKD. CDR3 DNA: TGTGCCGAGAAGGACAGCACAGATACGCAGTATTTT. Residues: CAEKDSTDTQYF.

This clonotype was observed many times. This chain joins TRBV2 and TRBJ2-5; maybe TRBD1 (6 bases). There are 13 residues in the CDR3. CDR1 is SNHLY and CDR2 is FYNNEI in the germline V gene. V was cut by 5 bases and J by 6 bases, with 13 bases left in between. The chain's CDR3 is CASSQGLLKTQYF. In DNA form, the CDR3 reads TGTGCCAGCAGTCAGGGGTTATTGAAGACCCAGTACTTC. Using reference TRBV2 and TRBJ2-5 for the parts outside the CDR3, the full variable domain is EPEVTQTPSHQVTQMGQEVILRCVPISNHLYFYWYRQILGQKVEFLVSFYNNEISEKSEIFDDQFSVERPDGSNFTLKIRSTKLEDSAMYFCASSQGLLKTQYFGPGTRLLVL.

The chain joins TRBV25-1 to TRBJ2-5, with 8 positions matching TRBD2. The germline gives CDR1 MGHDK, CDR2 SYGVNS. The CDR3 covers 17 residues. Losses at the gene ends were 3 bases for V and 5 bases for J; bases not matched to a gene: 14. CDR3 loop: CASSDYAGGGFVETQYF. The CDR3 nucleotides are TGTGCCAGCAGTGATTATGCGGGAGGAGGTTTCGTGGAGACCCAGTACTTC. The complete variable domain, with remaining parts taken from reference TRBV25-1 and TRBJ2-5, reads EADIYQTPRYLVIGTGKKITLECSQTMGHDKMYWYQQDPGMELHLIHYSYGVNSTEKGDLSSESTVSRIRTEHFPLTLESARPSHTSQYLCASSDYAGGGFVETQYFGPGTRLLVL.

This clonotype was counted at least ten times. The rearrangement uses TRBV3-1 and TRBJ1-1; D not resolved. Germline lookup yields CDR1 LGHDT and CDR2 YNNKEL (reference sequence). V shed 3 bases and J shed 7 bases, with 15 bases lying between them. The CDR3 spans 14 residues. The CDR3 reads CASSHLGISGEAFF. The CDR3 DNA sequence: TGTGCCAGCAGCCACCTCGGGATCAGCGGTGAAGCTTTCTTT.

Many counts were recorded for this clonotype. This chain links TRBV12-3 or TRBV12-4 with TRBJ1-1; no clear D gene. V was pared by 5 bases and J by 7 bases, with 14 bases between. The CDR3 is 13 residues long. DNA for the CDR3: TGTGCCAGCAGTACCCGGACGGCGAGTGAAGCTTTCTTT. Residues: CASSTRTASEAFF.

This clonotype was detected ten times or more. This chain joins TRBV4-1 and TRBJ1-5, with D possibly matching TRBD1 (5 bases). Germline CDR1 reads MGHRA; CDR2 reads YSYEKL. The CDR3 sequence is 15 residues long. V was shortened by 0 bases and J by 6 bases, with 12 bases between the two germline ends. The CDR3 nucleotides are TGCGCCAGCAGCCAAGATTGGGGGTCTCGTCAGCCCCAGCATTTT. Translation: CASSQDWGSRQPQHF.

This clonotype appeared many times. The chain employs TRBV7-8 and TRBJ2-1; D is possibly TRBD2 (6 bases). The CDR3 length is 13 residues. Per the germline V gene, CDR1 is SGHVS and CDR2 is FQNEAQ. Trimming took off 5 bases at V and 13 bases at J, with 18 bases between the two ends. For the CDR3, the DNA is TGTGCCAGCAGCCGCGGGGTGCAGGGCGACCAGTTCTTC. This gives the protein CASSRGVQGDQFF.

The chain employs TRBV7-9 and TRBJ1-6, with 7 bases matching TRBD1. CDR3 size: 14 residues. CDR1 is SEHNR and CDR2 is FQNEAQ in the germline V gene (reference sequence). The V segment lost 6 bases and the J segment 9 bases; nucleotides outside the gene matches: 8. CDR3 region: CASSLGQEGSPLHF. The CDR3 nucleotides read TGTGCCAGCAGTCTAGGACAGGAGGGTTCACCCCTCCACTTT.